A single sample is the source of the 6 T cell receptor beta chains below, sequenced in a study of radiation and T cells in renal cell carcinoma. Only in-frame clones appear in the TCRdb table, and some are missing; sequencing was by immunoSEQ multiplex PCR. The repertoire has under 200,000 clones, approximately 90% of them found once; the top ten carry over 9%. Time point noted: blood 4 weeks post-SBRT, at nephrectomy. Treatment noted: 15 Gy SBRT to primary tumor, nephrectomy 4 weeks later. This sample comprised blood, obtained from a patient whose treatment included radiotherapy and nephrectomy. The receptors originated from a woman aged 45 to 65 with renal cell carcinoma.

The J gene is TRBJ2-7, the V gene TRBV7-2; D is ambiguous. V lost 5 bases, J lost 3 bases, and 11 bases lay in between. This CDR3 has 13 residues. The germline CDR1 and CDR2 sequences are SGHTA and FQGNSA. The CDR3 here is CASSHLQDYEQYF. DNA for the CDR3: TGTGCCAGCAGCCACCTGCAGGACTACGAGCAGTACTTC.

The chain combines TRBV6-1 with TRBJ1-5; D possibly corresponds to TRBD1 (5 bases). The CDR3 spans 13 residues. V lost 8 bases and J lost 4, with 12 bases in between. CDR1 and CDR2 from the germline V gene are MNHNS and SASEGT. CDR3 amino acids: CASATGDNQPQHF. In nucleotides, the CDR3 is TGTGCCAGCGCGACGGGGGATAATCAGCCCCAGCATTTT.

The chain combines TRBV6-5 with TRBJ1-2, with 8 bases identical to TRBD1. The V segment lost 4 bases and the J segment 4 bases; nucleotides outside the gene matches: 11. Germline CDR1 is MNHEY and CDR2 is SVGAGI. The CDR3 spans 16 residues. The CDR3 nucleotides read TGTGCCAGCAGTTCCTATGACAGGGGCGGGCTCTATGGCTACACCTTC. Protein: CASSSYDRGGLYGYTF.

V is TRBV18 and J is TRBJ2-7, with D hard to call. The CDR3 contains 15 residues. Germline assignment: CDR1 KGHSH and CDR2 LQKENI. Trimming took off 1 base at V and 2 bases at J, with 12 bases between the two ends. CDR3 residues: CASSPLNEKTYEQYF. CDR3 DNA sequence: TGTGCCAGCTCACCACTGAACGAGAAAACCTACGAGCAGTACTTC.

This clone came up once. The chain joins TRBV9 to TRBJ1-6; D not certain. The V end lost 4 bases, the J end lost 9 bases, and 23 bases lay between the germline ends. The CDR3 runs to 17 residues. Germline V gene data show CDR1 as SGDLS and CDR2 as YYNGEE. The CDR3 reads CASSLDLAPTPGSPLHF. The DNA for the CDR3 is TGTGCCAGCAGCCTAGACCTTGCACCTACTCCGGGTTCACCCCTCCACTTT.

The V gene is TRBV6-6, the J gene TRBJ2-7; no firm D call. V lost 5 bases, J lost 1 base, and 15 bases lay in between. The CDR3 has 15 amino acids. The germline V gene encodes CDR1 MNHNY and CDR2 SVGAGI (reference sequence). Here the CDR3 reads CASSVGPRRSYEQYF. CDR3 in DNA: TGTGCCAGCAGTGTCGGTCCCCGTAGATCCTACGAGCAGTACTTC.